These T cell receptor beta chains were read from a single sample in a study of lymphopenia after photon versus proton radiotherapy. Assay used: immunoSEQ multiplex PCR; TCRdb lists only in-frame clones, some missing. The sample lists about 24,000 clones, over 65% occurring once. The sample in question was peripheral blood, obtained from a patient treated with photon-based radiotherapy. The source of these receptors is a middle-aged man with gastric cancer. Both conserved end residues are part of each CDR3. The D gene is left open where the match is weak. Some rows mark clone size as missing; the rest say once, few, many or name a class of expanded clone.

clone size,V gene,D gene,J gene,CDR3 DNA,CDR3 protein
once,TRBV7-2,.,TRBJ1-1,TGTGCCAGCAGATCACAGGGAGGCATGGCTTTCTTT,CASRSQGGMAFF
once,TRBV4-1,.,TRBJ2-5,TGCGCCAGCAGCCGAGTGTACCAAGAGACCCAGTACTTC,CASSRVYQETQYF
.,TRBV25-1,TRBD2,TRBJ2-7,TGTGCCAGCAGTGAATCGCGGGGGGGCTCCTACGAGCAGTACTTC,CASSESRGGSYEQYF
few,TRBV5-4,TRBD1,TRBJ2-2,TGTGCCAGCGGACGGACAGGGACCACCGGGGAGCTGTTTTTT,CASGRTGTTGELFF
once,TRBV18,TRBD2,TRBJ2-6,TGTGCCAGCTCACCTTACGGGACTAGCGCGCGCCGGAGGGTTTCCTCGGGGGCCAACGTCCTGACTTTC,CASSPYGTSARRRVSSGANVLTF
.,TRBV19,TRBD2,TRBJ2-4,TGTGCCAGTAGTACCATGGTAACTAGCGAAACCAAAAACATTCAGTACTTC,CASSTMVTSETKNIQYF
.,TRBV7-9,.,TRBJ1-2,TGTGCCAGCAGCGCACAGGGCTTGGGCTATGGCTACACCTTC,CASSAQGLGYGYTF
.,TRBV7-9,.,TRBJ1-4,TGTGCCAGCAGCTTAGGGTACAGTCGGGATGAAAAACTGTTTTTT,CASSLGYSRDEKLFF
.,TRBV6-6,TRBD1,TRBJ1-1,TGTGCCAGCAGACTACAGGGGCCGCGCCTTAACACTGAAGCTTTCTTT,CASRLQGPRLNTEAFF
.,TRBV27,.,TRBJ1-2,TGTGCCAGCAGTTCCCCCTCGGGGGCAAACTATGGCTACACCTTC,CASSSPSGANYGYTF
.,TRBV27,.,TRBJ2-7,TGTGCCAGCAGTTTTGGAACGGCCTACGAGCAGTACTTC,CASSFGTAYEQYF
few,TRBV19,TRBD2,TRBJ2-3,TGTGCCAGTAGTATCCAGCGGGGGGGCGGCACAGATACGCAGTATTTT,CASSIQRGGGTDTQYF
.,TRBV5-4,TRBD2,TRBJ2-1,TGTGCCAGCAGCTTGGTGGGGGTAGCGGGGGGACGCCACAATGAGCAGTTCTTC,CASSLVGVAGGRHNEQFF
.,TRBV27,.,TRBJ2-6,TGTGCCAGCAGTTCGAAGACCTTATCTGGGGCCAACGTCCTGACTTTC,CASSSKTLSGANVLTF
.,TRBV5-1,.,TRBJ1-3,TGCGCCAGCAGCTTGGTAGCAGGGCCTGGAAACACCATATATTTT,CASSLVAGPGNTIYF
.,TRBV7-9,.,TRBJ1-1,TGTGCCAGCAGCTTAGGTGGGGGACCCACTGAAGCTTTCTTT,CASSLGGGPTEAFF
.,TRBV7-9,.,TRBJ2-5,TGTGCCAGCAGCTCTGCCCTCGGGGGAATACAAGAGACCCAGTACTTC,CASSSALGGIQETQYF
few,TRBV5-6,.,TRBJ2-5,TGTGCCAGCAGCCCCATCGGGGAAGAGACCCAGTACTTC,CASSPIGEETQYF
.,TRBV7-9,.,TRBJ2-7,TGTGCCAGCAGCTGGGCAGGAGGGGGGCCTCCCTACGAGCAGTACTTC,CASSWAGGGPPYEQYF
.,TRBV11-2,.,TRBJ1-4,TGTGCCAGCAGCTTAGATCGAAGTGAAAAACTGTTTTTT,CASSLDRSEKLFF
.,TRBV7-2,.,TRBJ1-2,TGTGCCAGCAGCTTACGTGGCTACACCTTC,CASSLRGYTF
.,TRBV2,.,TRBJ2-2,TGTGCCAGCAGTCTTACATCCCCCGGGGAGCTGTTTTTT,CASSLTSPGELFF
.,TRBV5-4,.,TRBJ2-5,TGTGCCAGCAGCCCCCAGGGCCAAGAGACCCAGTACTTC,CASSPQGQETQYF
once,TRBV7-2,.,TRBJ2-5,TGTGCCAGCAGCTACCCCGGCAGGGCAGAGACCCAGTACTTC,CASSYPGRAETQYF